The clone carrying this T cell receptor beta chain was recorded once. Its matching antigen is unknown. There are 13 residues in the CDR3. The germline V gene has CDR1 SGHTA and CDR2 FQGNSA. V lost 5 bases and J 3 bases, leaving 10 bases between the germline ends. These data belong to a study of shared clonotypes between healthy human individuals. Assay used: immunoSEQ multiplex PCR; TCRdb lists only in-frame clones, some missing. The repertoire consists of under 600,000 clones, with approximately 94% occurring once and the leading ten covering about 0.06%. The study's findings and limits: There were few donors, and this limited the genetic and exposure-history diversity represented. The study generally estimated greater richness for naive than memory subsets. All-four-donor shared clonotypes had higher generation probabilities than non-shared clonotypes did.

This TCR was sampled from a woman in her twenties or thirties in good health. Sequences were obtained from naive CD4+ T cells sorted from blood. Subset reported: CD45RA+ positively selected. The chain is built from TRBV7-2 and TRBJ1-2, with D uncertain. The CDR3 reads CASSPTWDYGYTF. The CDR3 DNA is TGTGCCAGCAGCCCGACCTGGGACTATGGCTACACCTTC.